What follows describes a single TCR beta chain. The antigen this receptor binds is unknown. No base-level quality is on record; no much larger clone is a single base apart. Sample time point, as interpreted from the label and publication: cycle 4 day 1 (C4D1), after five to seven weeks of nivolumab. All trial patients had relapsed after autologous stem cell transplantation, with cohorts A, B and C differing in prior brentuximab vedotin exposure. A total of over 50 patients with relapsed/refractory classical Hodgkin lymphoma made up the trial cohort, and each patient's best overall response was complete response, partial response or progressive disease. Trial patients were treated with single-agent nivolumab in the multi-cohort phase II CheckMate 205 trial. An independent review committee assessed best overall response by applying the 2007 International Working Group response criteria. Trial PBMCs were collected immediately before nivolumab initiation (C1D1) and during therapy at cycle 2 day 1 and cycle 4 day 1. Peripheral blood was collected in 8 mL Vacutainer Cell Preparation Tubes, from which PBMCs were isolated by centrifugation and then cryopreserved.

This record belongs to a study of PD-1 blockade in classical Hodgkin lymphoma (TCRdb year 2020). Some background on the complete study: Nivolumab dosing was 3 mg/kg intravenously every 2 weeks, continuing until either disease progression or unacceptable toxicity. The study used TCR beta sequencing and CyTOF to define a peripheral blood immune signature of response to PD-1 blockade in classical Hodgkin lymphoma.

Results and caveats for the whole study, not just this receptor: Among trial patients, those achieving complete response had baseline diversity similar to that of newly diagnosed patients, while diversity was significantly lower in partial responders and progressors. The study was restricted to a single clinical trial cohort, and the causes of repertoire differences, possibly disease activity or prior therapy, were left undefined. A significant rise by C4D1 was seen in CD4+ but not CD8+ TCR diversity (p=0.0027 vs p=0.16), with the rise being most apparent in complete responders (p=0.02). Lower diversity was seen in patients whose nivolumab began less than 1 year after ASCT, and these patients were left out of later analyses so that immune reconstitution would not confound the results. Baseline TCR diversity was reported as lower in newly diagnosed patients than in healthy donors, and lower still in relapsed/refractory patients.

The germline V and J ends show losses of 3 bases and 4 bases respectively, and no gene match explains 8 bases of the junction. As encoded in the germline V gene, CDR1 is MDHEN while CDR2 is SYDVKM. Including the terminal cysteine and phenylalanine, the CDR3 comprises 15 residues. The DNA shown is the 45-base CDR3, in frame from base 1. Genomic DNA was isolated using the Qiagen DNeasy kit from unsorted PBMCs as well as from negatively selected CD4+ and CD8+ fractions. Amplification of TCR beta CDR3 regions was done by immunoSEQ multiplex PCR with primers that anneal to V and J segments. A synthetic immune receptor repertoire was used to minimize amplification bias, and any remaining bias was removed computationally after sequencing. In the original analysis: Repertoire diversity was quantified as the Shannon entropy index using custom Python scripts. Unsorted, CD4+ and CD8+ repertoires were examined separately, except in combined analyses, for which CD4+ and CD8+ sequences were merged in silico. Clonal expansion was defined as at least a 2-fold frequency increase after treatment relative to C1D1, with a pseudocount of 0.5 for undetected baseline clones. Clones with 0 or 1 copy at C1D1 were defined as singleton clones, while clones with 2 or more copies were defined as non-singleton clones. Clones expanded in unsorted samples were annotated as CD4+, CD8+ or unknown by matching protein sequences in sorted samples from the same patient. Wilcoxon tests on paired samples were used to test diversity changes from C1D1 to C4D1. TCRdb took this table from immuneACCESS and kept in-frame rearrangements with V and J called. Such tables lack part of the clones; where checked against another copy, unresolved V genes explain under half of the gap, and the rest is unexplained. The V and J calls and clone size were taken over from that table, and D and trimming were inferred from the DNA. A total of more than 85,000 clones appear in this sample, roughly nine tenths of them only once. The ten largest clonotypes hold under 20% of the sample.

The rearrangement combines TRBV28 with TRBJ2-7, with 8 bases aligning to TRBD1. Specimen: peripheral blood mononuclear cells (PBMCs), collected before the fourth cycle of nivolumab. The origin of this receptor is a human donor with classical Hodgkin lymphoma. The DNA sequence reads TGTGCCAGCAGTTTCGGAGACAGGGGCGGGTACGAGCAGTACTTC. Its protein reads: CASSFGDRGGYEQYF.